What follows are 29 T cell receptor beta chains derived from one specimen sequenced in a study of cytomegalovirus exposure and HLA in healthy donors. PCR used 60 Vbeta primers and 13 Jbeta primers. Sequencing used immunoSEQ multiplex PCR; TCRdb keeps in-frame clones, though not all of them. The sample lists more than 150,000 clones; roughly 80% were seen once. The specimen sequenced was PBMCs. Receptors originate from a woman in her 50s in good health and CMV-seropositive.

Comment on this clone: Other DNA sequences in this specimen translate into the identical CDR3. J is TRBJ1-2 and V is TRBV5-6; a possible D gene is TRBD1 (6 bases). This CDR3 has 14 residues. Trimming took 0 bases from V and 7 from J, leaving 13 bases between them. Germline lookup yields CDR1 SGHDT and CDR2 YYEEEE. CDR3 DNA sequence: TGTGCCAGCAGCTTGGTCCAGGGGAGCTCTGGCTACACCTTC. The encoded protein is CASSLVQGSSGYTF.

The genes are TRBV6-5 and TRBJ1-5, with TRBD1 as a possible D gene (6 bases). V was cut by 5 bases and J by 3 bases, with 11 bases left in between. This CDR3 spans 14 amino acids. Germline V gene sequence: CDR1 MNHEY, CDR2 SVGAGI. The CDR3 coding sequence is TGTGCCAGCAGTCAGGGGAAAGACAATCAGCCCCAGCATTTT. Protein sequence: CASSQGKDNQPQHF.

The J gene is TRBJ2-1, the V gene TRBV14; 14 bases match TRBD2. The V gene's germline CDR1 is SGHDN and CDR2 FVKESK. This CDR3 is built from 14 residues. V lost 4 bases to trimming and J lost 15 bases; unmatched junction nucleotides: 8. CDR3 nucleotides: TGTGCCAGCAGCCGACTAGCGGGGGGGCGATCCCCGTTCTTC. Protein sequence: CASSRLAGGRSPFF. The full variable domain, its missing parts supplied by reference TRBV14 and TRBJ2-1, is EAGVTQFPSHSVIEKGQTVTLRCDPISGHDNLYWYRRVMGKEIKFLLHFVKESKQDESGMPNNRFLAERTGGTYSTLKVQPAELEDSGVYFCASSRLAGGRSPFFGPGTRLTVL.

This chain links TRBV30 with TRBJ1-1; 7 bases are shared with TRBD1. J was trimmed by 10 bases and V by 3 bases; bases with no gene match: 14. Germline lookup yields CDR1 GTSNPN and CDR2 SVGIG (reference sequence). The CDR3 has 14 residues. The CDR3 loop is CAWSSGTAIKGAFF. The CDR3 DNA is TGTGCCTGGAGCTCCGGGACAGCTATCAAAGGAGCTTTCTTT.

The DNA of the CDR3 is TGCGCCAGCAGTTCTGATAGGGACAGACGAAACACCATATATTTT. It yields the protein CASSSDRDRRNTIYF. The chain is built from TRBV10-2 and TRBJ1-3; 7 positions agree with TRBD1. The trim removed 5 bases at V and 5 bases at J, leaving 9 bases unmatched. The V gene's germline CDR1 is WSHSY and CDR2 SAAADI. The CDR3 covers 15 residues.

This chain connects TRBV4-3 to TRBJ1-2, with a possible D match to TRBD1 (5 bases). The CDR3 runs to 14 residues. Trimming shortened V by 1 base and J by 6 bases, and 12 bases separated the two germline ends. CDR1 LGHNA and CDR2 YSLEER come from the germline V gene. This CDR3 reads CASSQGLPGDGYTF. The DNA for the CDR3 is TGCGCCAGCAGCCAAGGACTGCCGGGGGATGGCTACACCTTC.

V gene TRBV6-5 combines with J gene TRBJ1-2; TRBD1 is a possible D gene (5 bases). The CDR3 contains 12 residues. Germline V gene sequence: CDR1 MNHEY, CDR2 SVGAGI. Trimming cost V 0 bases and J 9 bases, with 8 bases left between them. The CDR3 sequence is CASSYSGGSYTF. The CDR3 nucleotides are TGTGCCAGCAGTTACTCGGGGGGTAGCTACACCTTC.

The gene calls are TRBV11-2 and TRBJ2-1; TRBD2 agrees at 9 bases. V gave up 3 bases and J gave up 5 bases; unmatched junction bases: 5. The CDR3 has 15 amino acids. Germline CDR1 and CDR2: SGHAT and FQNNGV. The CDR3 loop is CASSFQAGGNNEQFF. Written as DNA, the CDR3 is TGTGCCAGCAGCTTTCAGGCGGGGGGGAACAATGAGCAGTTCTTC.

The CDR3: CASSLAVRGRGYGYTF. CDR3 coding DNA: TGCGCCAGCAGCTTGGCCGTCAGGGGGCGCGGATATGGCTACACCTTC. V and J are TRBV5-1 and TRBJ1-2; 8 bases map to TRBD1. This CDR3 contains 16 residues. Germline lookup yields CDR1 SGHRS and CDR2 YFSETQ. The V segment lost 0 bases and the J segment 5 bases; nucleotides outside the gene matches: 9.

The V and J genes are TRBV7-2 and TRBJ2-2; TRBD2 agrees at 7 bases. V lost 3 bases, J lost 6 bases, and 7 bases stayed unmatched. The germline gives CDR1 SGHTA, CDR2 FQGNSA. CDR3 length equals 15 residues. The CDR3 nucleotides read TGTGCCAGCAGCTTGGGGGGGGTAAGGGCCGGGGAGCTGTTTTTT. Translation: CASSLGGVRAGELFF. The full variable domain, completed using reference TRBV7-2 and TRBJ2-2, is GAGVSQSPSNKVTEKGKDVELRCDPISGHTALYWYRQSLGQGLEFLIYFQGNSAPDKSGLPSDRFSAERTGGSVSTLTIQRTQQEDSAVYLCASSLGGVRAGELFFGEGSRLTVL.

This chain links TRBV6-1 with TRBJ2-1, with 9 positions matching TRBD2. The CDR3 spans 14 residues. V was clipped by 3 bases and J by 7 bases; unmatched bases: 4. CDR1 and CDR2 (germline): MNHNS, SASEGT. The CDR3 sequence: CASSESGGRNEQFF. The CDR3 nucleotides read TGTGCCAGCAGTGAGAGCGGGGGGAGAAATGAGCAGTTCTTC.

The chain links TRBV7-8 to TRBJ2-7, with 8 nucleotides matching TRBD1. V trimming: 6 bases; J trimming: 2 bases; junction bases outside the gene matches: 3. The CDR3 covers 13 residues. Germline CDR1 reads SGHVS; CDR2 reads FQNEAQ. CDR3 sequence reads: CASRTGVTYEQYF. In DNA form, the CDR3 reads TGTGCCAGCAGGACAGGGGTAACCTACGAGCAGTACTTC.

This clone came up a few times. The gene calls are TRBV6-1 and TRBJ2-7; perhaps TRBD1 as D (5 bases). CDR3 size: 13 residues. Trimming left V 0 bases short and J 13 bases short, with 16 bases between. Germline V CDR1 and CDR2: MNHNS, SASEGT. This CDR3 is CASSEAYRAGQYF. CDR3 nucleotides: TGTGCCAGCAGTGAAGCTTATCGGGCAGGGCAATACTTC.

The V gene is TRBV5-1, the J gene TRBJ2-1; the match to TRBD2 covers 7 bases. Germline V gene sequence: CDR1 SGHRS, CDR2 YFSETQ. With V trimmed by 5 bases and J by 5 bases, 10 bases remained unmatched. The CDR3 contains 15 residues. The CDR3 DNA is TGCGCCAGCAGACTTCCGGGACTAAGAAACAATGAGCAGTTCTTC. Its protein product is CASRLPGLRNNEQFF. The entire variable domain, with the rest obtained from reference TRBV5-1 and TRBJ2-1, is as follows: KAGVTQTPRYLIKTRGQQVTLSCSPISGHRSVSWYQQTPGQGLQFLFEYFSETQRNKGNFPGRFSGRQFSNSRSEMNVSTLELGDSALYLCASRLPGLRNNEQFFGPGTRLTVL.

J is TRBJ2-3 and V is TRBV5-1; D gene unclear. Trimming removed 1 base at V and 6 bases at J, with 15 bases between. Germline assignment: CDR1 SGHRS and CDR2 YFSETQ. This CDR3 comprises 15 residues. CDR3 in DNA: TGCGCCAGCAGCTTGTCGGAAGTGTCAGGCGATACGCAGTATTTT. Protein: CASSLSEVSGDTQYF.

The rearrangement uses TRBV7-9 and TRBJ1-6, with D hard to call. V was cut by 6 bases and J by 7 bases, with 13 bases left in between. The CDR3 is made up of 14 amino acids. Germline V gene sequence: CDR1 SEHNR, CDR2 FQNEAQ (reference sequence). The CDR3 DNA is TGTGCCAGCAGGGCTGGGCCGGAAAATTCACCCCTCCACTTT. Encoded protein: CASRAGPENSPLHF. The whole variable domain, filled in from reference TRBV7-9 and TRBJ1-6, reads DTGVSQNPRHKITKRGQNVTFRCDPISEHNRLYWYRQTLGQGPEFLTYFQNEAQLEKSRLLSDRFSAERPKGSFSTLEIQRTEQGDSAMYLCASRAGPENSPLHFGNGTRLTVT.

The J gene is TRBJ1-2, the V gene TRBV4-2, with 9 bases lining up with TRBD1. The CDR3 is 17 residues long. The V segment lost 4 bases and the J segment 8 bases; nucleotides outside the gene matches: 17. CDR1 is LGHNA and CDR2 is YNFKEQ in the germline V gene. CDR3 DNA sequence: TGTGCCAGCAGCCGGACTGATAGGGGACAGGGATACGGCGGCTACACCTTC. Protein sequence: CASSRTDRGQGYGGYTF.

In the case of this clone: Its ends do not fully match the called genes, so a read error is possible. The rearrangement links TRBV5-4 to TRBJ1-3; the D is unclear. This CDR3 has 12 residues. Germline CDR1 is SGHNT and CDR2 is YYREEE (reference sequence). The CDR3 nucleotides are TGCGGCGTGGGCAGTAGTGGAAACACCATATATTTT. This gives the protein CGVGSSGNTIYF.

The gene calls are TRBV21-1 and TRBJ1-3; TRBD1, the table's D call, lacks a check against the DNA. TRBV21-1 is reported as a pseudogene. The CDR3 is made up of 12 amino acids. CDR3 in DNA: TGTGCCATCTCGACAGGATGCAACACCATATATTTT. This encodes CAISTGCNTIYF.

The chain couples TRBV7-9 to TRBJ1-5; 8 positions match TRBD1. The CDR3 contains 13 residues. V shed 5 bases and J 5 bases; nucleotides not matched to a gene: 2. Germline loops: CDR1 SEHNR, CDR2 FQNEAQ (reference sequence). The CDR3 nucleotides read TGTGCCAGCAGCAAACAGGGGGATCAGCCCCAGCATTTT. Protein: CASSKQGDQPQHF.

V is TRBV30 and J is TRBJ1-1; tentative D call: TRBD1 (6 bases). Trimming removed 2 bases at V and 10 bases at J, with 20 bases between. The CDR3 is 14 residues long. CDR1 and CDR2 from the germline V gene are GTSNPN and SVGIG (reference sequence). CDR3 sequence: CAWSPPGQAVGAFF. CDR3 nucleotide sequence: TGTGCCTGGAGTCCGCCGGGACAAGCCGTGGGAGCTTTCTTT.

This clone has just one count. CDR3 nucleotides: TGCAGCGTTGAAGTCCGGGGGACTGAAGCTTTCTTT. Protein product: CSVEVRGTEAFF. The chain links TRBV29-1 to TRBJ1-1; possible D gene TRBD1, 5 bases. CDR1 SQVTM and CDR2 ANQGSEA come from the germline V gene. V lost 1 base to trimming and J lost 5 bases, with 8 bases between them. The CDR3 runs to 12 residues.

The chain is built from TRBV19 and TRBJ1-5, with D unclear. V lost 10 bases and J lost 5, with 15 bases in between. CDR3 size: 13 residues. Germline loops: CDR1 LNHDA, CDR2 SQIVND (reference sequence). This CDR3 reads CANCPQAYQPQHF. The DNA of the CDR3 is TGTGCCAATTGTCCCCAGGCCTATCAGCCCCAGCATTTT.

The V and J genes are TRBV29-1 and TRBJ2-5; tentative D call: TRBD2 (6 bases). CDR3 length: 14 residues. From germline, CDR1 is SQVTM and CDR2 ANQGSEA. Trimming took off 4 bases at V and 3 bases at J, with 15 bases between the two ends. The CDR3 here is CSVGGGGREETQYF. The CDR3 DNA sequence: TGCAGCGTTGGGGGTGGGGGGAGAGAAGAGACCCAGTACTTC.

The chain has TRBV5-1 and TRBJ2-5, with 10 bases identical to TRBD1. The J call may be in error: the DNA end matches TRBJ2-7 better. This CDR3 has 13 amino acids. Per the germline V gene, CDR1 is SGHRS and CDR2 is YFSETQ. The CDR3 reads CASSWTGGYEQYF. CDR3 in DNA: TGCGCCAGCTCCTGGACAGGGGGCTACGAGCAGTACTTC.

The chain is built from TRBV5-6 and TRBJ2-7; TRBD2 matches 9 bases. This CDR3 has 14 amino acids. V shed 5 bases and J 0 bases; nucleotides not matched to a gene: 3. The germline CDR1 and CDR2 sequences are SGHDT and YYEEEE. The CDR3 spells CASRRGGASYEQYF. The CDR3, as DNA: TGTGCCAGCAGGCGCGGGGGGGCCTCCTACGAGCAGTACTTC.

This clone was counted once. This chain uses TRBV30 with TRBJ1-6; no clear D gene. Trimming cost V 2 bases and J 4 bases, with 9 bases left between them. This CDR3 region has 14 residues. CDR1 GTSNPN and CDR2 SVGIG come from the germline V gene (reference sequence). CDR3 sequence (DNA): TGTGCCTGGAGTATTGAGGGATATAATTCACCCCTCCACTTT. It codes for CAWSIEGYNSPLHF.

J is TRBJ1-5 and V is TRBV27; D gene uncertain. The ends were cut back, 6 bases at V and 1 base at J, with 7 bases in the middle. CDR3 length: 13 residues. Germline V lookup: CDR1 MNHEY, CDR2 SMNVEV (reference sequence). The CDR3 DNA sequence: TGTGCCAGCAGCCAAACAAGCAATCAGCCCCAGCATTTT. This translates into CASSQTSNQPQHF.

The CDR3 sequence is CASSPRGGGKTEAFF. The CDR3 DNA sequence: TGTGCCAGCTCACCAAGAGGGGGGGGGAAAACTGAAGCTTTCTTT. The gene calls are TRBV18 and TRBJ1-1; maybe TRBD1 (6 bases). Trimming stripped 2 bases from V and 5 bases from J, with 15 bases between. The length of the CDR3 is 15 residues. Germline loops: CDR1 KGHSH, CDR2 LQKENI.